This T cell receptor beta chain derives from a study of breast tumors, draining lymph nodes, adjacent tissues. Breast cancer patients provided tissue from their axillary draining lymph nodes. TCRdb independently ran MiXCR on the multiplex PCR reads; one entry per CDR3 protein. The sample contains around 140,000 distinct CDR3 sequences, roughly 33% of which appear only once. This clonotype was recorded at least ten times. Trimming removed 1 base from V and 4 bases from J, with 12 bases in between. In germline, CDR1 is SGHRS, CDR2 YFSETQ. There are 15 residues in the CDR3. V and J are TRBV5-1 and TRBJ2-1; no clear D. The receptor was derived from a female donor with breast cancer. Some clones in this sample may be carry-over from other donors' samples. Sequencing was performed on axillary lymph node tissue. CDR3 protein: CASSLLQGTYNEQFF. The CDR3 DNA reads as TGCGCCAGCAGCTTGCTACAAGGAACATACAATGAGCAGTTCTTC. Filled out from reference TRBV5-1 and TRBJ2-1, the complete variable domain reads KAGVTQTPRYLIKTRGQQVTLSCSPISGHRSVSWYQQTPGQGLQFLFEYFSETQRNKGNFPGRFSGRQFSNSRSEMNVSTLELGDSALYLCASSLLQGTYNEQFFGPGTRLTVL.